The TCR beta chain under discussion was sequenced for a study of T-cell reconstitution after alpha-beta-depleted transplantation in children. Findings and caveats of the study: Alpha-beta T cells about two months after transplant reportedly derived from several hundred expanded graft clones. T-cell counts and diversity were attributed mostly to newly produced T cells one year after transplant. The study traced high day-60 TCRbeta diversity in some patients to surviving recipient T cells and thymic progenitors.

A TCRbeta library incorporating unique molecular identifiers was prepared. TCRdb passed the PCR reads through MiXCR, listing each CDR3 protein once. This sample has 100,000 to 130,000 distinct CDR3 sequences, with 5% to 7% found just once. CDR3 length equals 12 residues. Trimming removed 8 bases at V and 2 bases at J, with 9 bases between. Germline CDR1 MNHNS, CDR2 SASEGT. Note on this clonotype: Its antigen is not identified.

This TCR was sampled from a male patient aged 2-9 years who had a stem cell transplant for acute lymphoblastic leukemia, so the T cells may come from the graft donor. The source material was PBMCs, mostly from graft donor cells, sampled 360 days after TCRalphabeta/CD19-depleted stem cell transplant. The rearrangement joins TRBV6-1 to TRBJ2-5, with D hard to call. The CDR3 loop reads CASALGQETQYF. The CDR3 DNA sequence: TGTGCCAGCGCTCTGGGTCAAGAGACCCAGTACTTC.